The clone carrying this T cell receptor beta chain was seen a few times. The antigen is not known. The germline V and J ends were trimmed by 4 bases and 11 bases, with 19 bases remaining between them. The V gene's germline CDR1 is SGHDT and CDR2 YYEEEE. The CDR3 is made up of 15 amino acids. These data are taken from a study of cytomegalovirus exposure and HLA in healthy donors. Study-level findings and limits: Altogether, 160 or so TCR beta chains were recorded as cytomegalovirus-associated. In vitro confirmation showed a few CMV-associated chains to be CMV antigen specific. A later analysis found first-cohort TCR clusters tended to co-occur in the approximately 110 validation repertoires. Rarity held for most TCR sequences, but there were some public TCRs that occurred in many donors.

TCRdb's copy holds only in-frame clones and misses some; the assay was immunoSEQ multiplex PCR. The sample holds about 140,000 clones; about 83% are singletons and the top ten take about 1.5%. The TCR was taken from a woman under 40 in good health and CMV-seronegative. The genes are TRBV5-6 and TRBJ1-6; tentative D call: TRBD1 (5 bases). The sample was PBMCs. The CDR3 DNA sequence: TGTGCCAGCAGCCTAAAGCAGGGAAATTTGCCACCCCTCCACTTT. It yields the protein CASSLKQGNLPPLHF. Full variable domain (rest looked up from reference TRBV5-6 and TRBJ1-6): DAGVTQSPTHLIKTRGQQVTLRCSPKSGHDTVSWYQQALGQGPQFIFQYYEEEERQRGNFPDRFSGHQFPNYSSELNVNALLLGDSALYLCASSLKQGNLPPLHFGNGTRLTVT.